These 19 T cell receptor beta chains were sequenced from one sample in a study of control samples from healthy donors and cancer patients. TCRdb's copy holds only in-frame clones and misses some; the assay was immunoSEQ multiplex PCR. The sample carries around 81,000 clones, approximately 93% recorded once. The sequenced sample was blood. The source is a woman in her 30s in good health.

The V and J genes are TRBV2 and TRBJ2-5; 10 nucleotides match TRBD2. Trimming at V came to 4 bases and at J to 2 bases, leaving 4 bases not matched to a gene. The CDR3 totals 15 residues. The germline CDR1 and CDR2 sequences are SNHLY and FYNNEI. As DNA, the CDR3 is TGTGCCAGCAGTGTTCTAGCGGGGGAGCAAGAGACCCAGTACTTC. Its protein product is CASSVLAGEQETQYF.

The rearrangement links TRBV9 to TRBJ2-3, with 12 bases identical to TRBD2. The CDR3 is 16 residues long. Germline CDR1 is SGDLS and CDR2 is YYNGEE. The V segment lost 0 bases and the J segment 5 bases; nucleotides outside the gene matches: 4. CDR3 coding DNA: TGTGCCAGCAGCGTAGCCGGACTAGCGGGACTAGATACGCAGTATTTT. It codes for CASSVAGLAGLDTQYF.

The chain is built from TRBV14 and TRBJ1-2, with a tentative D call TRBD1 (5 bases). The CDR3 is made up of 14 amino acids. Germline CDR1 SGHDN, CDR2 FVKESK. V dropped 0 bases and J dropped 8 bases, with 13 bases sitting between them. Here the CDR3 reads CASSQEYGGRGYTF. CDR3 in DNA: TGTGCCAGCAGCCAAGAATATGGGGGTCGCGGCTACACCTTC.

CDR3 nucleotides: TGTGCCAGCAGCTTACAAGGTAGTATAAGTGGTCTGTACTTC. Its protein is CASSLQGSISGLYF. This chain links TRBV7-9 with TRBJ2-7; D gene ambiguous. This CDR3 has 14 residues. Trimming took 2 bases from V and 12 from J, leaving 20 bases between them. Germline loops: CDR1 SEHNR, CDR2 FQNEAQ (reference sequence).

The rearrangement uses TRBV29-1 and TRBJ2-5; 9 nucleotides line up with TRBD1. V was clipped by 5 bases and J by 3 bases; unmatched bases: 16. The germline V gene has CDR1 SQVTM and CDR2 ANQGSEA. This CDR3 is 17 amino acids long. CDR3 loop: CSVPRPTRRDREETQYF. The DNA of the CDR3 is TGCAGCGTTCCTCGACCAACGCGCCGGGACAGGGAAGAGACCCAGTACTTC.

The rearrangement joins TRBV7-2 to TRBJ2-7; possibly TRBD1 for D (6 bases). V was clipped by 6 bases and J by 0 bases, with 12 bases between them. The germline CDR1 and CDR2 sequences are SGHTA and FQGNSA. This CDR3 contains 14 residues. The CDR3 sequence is CASRGAASSYEQYF. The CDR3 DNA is TGTGCCAGCAGGGGGGCGGCGAGCTCCTACGAGCAGTACTTC.

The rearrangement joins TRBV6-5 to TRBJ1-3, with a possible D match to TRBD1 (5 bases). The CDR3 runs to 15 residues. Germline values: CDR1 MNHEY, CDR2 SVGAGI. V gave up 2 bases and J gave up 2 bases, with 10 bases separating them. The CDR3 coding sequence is TGTGCCAGCAGTTACGGGGGACGGGCTGGAAACACCATATATTTT. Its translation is CASSYGGRAGNTIYF.

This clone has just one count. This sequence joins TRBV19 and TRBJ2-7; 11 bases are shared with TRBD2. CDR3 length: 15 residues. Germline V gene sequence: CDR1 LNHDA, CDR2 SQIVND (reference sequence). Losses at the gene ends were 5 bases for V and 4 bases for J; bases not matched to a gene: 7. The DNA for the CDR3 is TGTGCCAGTAGTGGTCGACTAGCGGGAAGTTACGAGCAGTACTTC. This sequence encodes CASSGRLAGSYEQYF.

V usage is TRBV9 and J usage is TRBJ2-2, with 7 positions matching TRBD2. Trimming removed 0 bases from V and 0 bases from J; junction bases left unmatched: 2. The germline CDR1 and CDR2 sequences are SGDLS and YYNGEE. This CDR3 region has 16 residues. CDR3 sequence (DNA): TGTGCCAGCAGCGTAGGGCTAGCGGCGAACACCGGGGAGCTGTTTTTT. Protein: CASSVGLAANTGELFF.

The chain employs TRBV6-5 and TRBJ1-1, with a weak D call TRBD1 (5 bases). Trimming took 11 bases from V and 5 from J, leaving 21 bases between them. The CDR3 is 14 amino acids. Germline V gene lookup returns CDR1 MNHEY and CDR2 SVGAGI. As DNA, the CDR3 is TGTGCCGCGGGAAGGACGTCGGCAGGGACTGAAGCTTTCTTT. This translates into CAAGRTSAGTEAFF.

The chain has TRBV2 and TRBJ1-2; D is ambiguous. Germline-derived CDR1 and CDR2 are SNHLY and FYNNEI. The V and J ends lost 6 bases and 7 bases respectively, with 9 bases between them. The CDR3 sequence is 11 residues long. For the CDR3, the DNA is TGTGCCAGCAGAACCCCCGGTGGCTACACCTTC. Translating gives CASRTPGGYTF.

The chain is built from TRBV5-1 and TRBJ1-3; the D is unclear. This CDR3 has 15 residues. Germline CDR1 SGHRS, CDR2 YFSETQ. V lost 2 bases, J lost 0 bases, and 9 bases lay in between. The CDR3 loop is CASSFAGGSGNTIYF. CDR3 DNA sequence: TGCGCCAGCAGCTTTGCGGGTGGCTCTGGAAACACCATATATTTT.

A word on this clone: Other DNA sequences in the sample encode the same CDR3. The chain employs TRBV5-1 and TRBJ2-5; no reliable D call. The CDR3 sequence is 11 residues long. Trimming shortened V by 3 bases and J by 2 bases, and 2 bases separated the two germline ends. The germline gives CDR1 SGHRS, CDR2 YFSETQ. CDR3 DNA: TGCGCCAGCAGCTCTCAAGAGACCCAGTACTTC. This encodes CASSSQETQYF.

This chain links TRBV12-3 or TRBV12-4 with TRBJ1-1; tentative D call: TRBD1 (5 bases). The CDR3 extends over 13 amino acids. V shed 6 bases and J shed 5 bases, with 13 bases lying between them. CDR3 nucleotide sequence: TGTGCCAGCAGCTGGGGCGGGAGGACTGAAGCTTTCTTT. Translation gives CASSWGGRTEAFF.

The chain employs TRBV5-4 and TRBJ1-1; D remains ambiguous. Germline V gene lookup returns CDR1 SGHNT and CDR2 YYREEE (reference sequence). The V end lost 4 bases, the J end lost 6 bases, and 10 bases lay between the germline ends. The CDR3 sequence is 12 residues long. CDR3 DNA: TGTGCCAGCAGCCCAGGTCCACCTGAAGCTTTCTTT. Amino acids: CASSPGPPEAFF.

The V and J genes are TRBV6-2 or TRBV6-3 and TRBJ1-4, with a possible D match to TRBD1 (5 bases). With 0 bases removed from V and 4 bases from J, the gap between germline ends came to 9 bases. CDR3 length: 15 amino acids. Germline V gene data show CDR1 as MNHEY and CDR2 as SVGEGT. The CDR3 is CASSYSRQINEKLFF. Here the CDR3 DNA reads TGTGCCAGCAGTTACTCGAGACAGATTAATGAAAAACTGTTTTTT.

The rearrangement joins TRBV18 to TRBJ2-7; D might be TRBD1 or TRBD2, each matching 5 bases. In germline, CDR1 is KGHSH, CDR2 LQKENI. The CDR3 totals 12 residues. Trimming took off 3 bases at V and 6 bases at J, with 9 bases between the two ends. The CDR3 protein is CASSPAGSEQYF. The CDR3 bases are TGTGCCAGCTCACCGGCAGGGAGCGAGCAGTACTTC.

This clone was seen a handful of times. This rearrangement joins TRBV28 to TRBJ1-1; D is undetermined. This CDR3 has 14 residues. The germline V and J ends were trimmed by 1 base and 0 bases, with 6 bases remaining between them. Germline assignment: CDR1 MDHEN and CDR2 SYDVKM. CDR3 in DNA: TGTGCCAGCAGTTTATACAACATGAACACTGAAGCTTTCTTT. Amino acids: CASSLYNMNTEAFF.

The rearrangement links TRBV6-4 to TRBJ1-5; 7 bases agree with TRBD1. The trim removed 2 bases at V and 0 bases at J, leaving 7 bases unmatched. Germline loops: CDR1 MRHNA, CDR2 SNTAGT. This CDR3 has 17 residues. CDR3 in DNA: TGTGCCAGCAGTGACCATGGACAGGATTATAGCAATCAGCCCCAGCATTTT. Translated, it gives CASSDHGQDYSNQPQHF.